This T cell receptor (beta chain) was captured by sequencing in a study of OX40 agonist ivuxolimab in advanced cancers. Libraries were prepared by immunoSEQ multiplex PCR; TCRdb keeps only in-frame clonotypes and omits some of them. The data contain roughly 67,000 clones, 92% of them singletons. Germline CDR1 reads MNHEY; CDR2 reads SMNVEV (reference sequence). The CDR3 covers 15 residues. The V segment lost 3 bases and the J segment 5 bases; nucleotides outside the gene matches: 6. The input for sequencing was CD4+ or CD8+ T cells sorted from blood, taken in a trial of the OX40 agonist ivuxolimab. V is TRBV27 and J is TRBJ2-5; TRBD2 matches at 10 bases. The TCR sequence derives from an adult with an advanced solid tumor such as melanoma, head and neck, liver or kidney cancer. This CDR3 reads CASSLAAGGPETQYF. The CDR3 nucleotides are TGTGCCAGCAGTTTGGCAGCGGGGGGGCCGGAGACCCAGTACTTC.